The next 15 T cell receptor beta chains were all read from a single sample in a study of blood T cells in healthy people across ages. For the second PCR, which ran for about 6 to 12 cycles, a sample-barcoded 5' primer and a J-beta primer mix were used. TCRdb re-called the 5' RACE reads with MiXCR, one entry per CDR3 protein. The table has approximately 790,000 distinct CDR3 sequences, 62% seen once. The sequencing sample was made of blood. The source of these receptors is a man aged 25-40 years in good health.

The chain is built from TRBV20-1 and TRBJ2-6, with a weak D call TRBD1 (6 bases). Deletions cut 6 bases from V and 1 base from J, with 10 bases between. This CDR3 is built from 14 residues. Germline V gene sequence: CDR1 DFQATT, CDR2 SNEGSKA (reference sequence). This CDR3 reads CSAFTGSGANVLTF. CDR3 nucleotides: TGCAGTGCCTTTACAGGGTCTGGGGCCAACGTCCTGACTTTC.

This clonotype was detected only a few times. A junction end diverges from the germline sequence, so it may reflect a read error. The J gene is TRBJ2-7, the V gene TRBV5-1; 12 bases agree with TRBD1. CDR3 length: 14 amino acids. Per germline, CDR1 SGHRS and CDR2 YFSETQ. The CDR3 nucleotides are TGTGCCAGCAGCTTGGGACAGGGGGCTGACGAGCAGTACTTC. This gives the protein CASSLGQGADEQYF.

The gene calls are TRBV10-3 and TRBJ1-1, with 8 bases that match TRBD1. The CDR3 loop spans 14 amino acids. V was clipped by 0 bases and J by 5 bases; unmatched bases: 2. Germline CDR1 reads ENHRY; CDR2 reads SYGVKD. CDR3 sequence: CAISESDRETEAFF. The CDR3 DNA follows: TGTGCCATCAGTGAGTCGGACAGGGAGACTGAAGCTTTCTTT.

For this clonotype: The germline gene is not matched at one end of the junction; a read error may be the cause. The gene calls are TRBV24-1 and TRBJ2-5; D tentatively fits TRBD1 or TRBD2 (5 bases each). The CDR3 is 16 residues long. Looked up from germline, CDR1 is KGHDR and CDR2 is SFDVKD. CDR3 region: CAPSDLLGPGQETQYF. The CDR3 nucleotides read TGTGCCCCCAGTGATTTATTGGGACCGGGCCAAGAGACCCAGTACTTC.

V gene TRBV20-1 combines with J gene TRBJ1-5, with D perhaps TRBD1 (5 bases). Germline CDR1 DFQATT, CDR2 SNEGSKA (reference sequence). V was clipped by 5 bases and J by 3 bases, with 14 bases between them. CDR3 length: 14 amino acids. CDR3: CSAPRVGDNQPQHF. The CDR3 DNA follows: TGCAGTGCTCCCAGGGTGGGTGACAATCAGCCCCAGCATTTT.

V gene TRBV7-9 combines with J gene TRBJ1-1, with D uncertain. Trimming left V 2 bases short and J 8 bases short, with 15 bases between. The germline CDR1 and CDR2 sequences are SEHNR and FQNEAQ (reference sequence). This CDR3 is 14 amino acids long. The CDR3 sequence: CASSLNELTNEAFF. In DNA form, the CDR3 reads TGTGCCAGCAGCTTAAATGAGTTGACAAACGAAGCTTTCTTT. Full variable domain (outside the CDR3, taken from reference TRBV7-9 and TRBJ1-1): DTGVSQNPRHKITKRGQNVTFRCDPISEHNRLYWYRQTLGQGPEFLTYFQNEAQLEKSRLLSDRFSAERPKGSFSTLEIQRTEQGDSAMYLCASSLNELTNEAFFGQGTRLTVV.

This clonotype was seen a handful of times. The V and J genes are TRBV6-2 or TRBV6-3 and TRBJ2-3, with a possible D match to TRBD1 (5 bases). This CDR3 is built from 16 residues. The V gene's germline CDR1 is MNHEY and CDR2 SVGEGT. V was pared by 0 bases and J by 0 bases, with 10 bases between. The CDR3 region has the DNA TGTGCCAGCAGTTACTCCCAGGGTACTAGCACAGATACGCAGTATTTT. Protein product: CASSYSQGTSTDTQYF.

The J gene is TRBJ1-2, the V gene TRBV7-9, with a possible D match to TRBD1 (6 bases). Germline V gene data show CDR1 as SEHNR and CDR2 as FQNEAQ (reference sequence). V was cut by 4 bases and J by 3 bases, with 15 bases left in between. The CDR3 has 15 residues. The CDR3 protein is CASSWSGGRDYGYTF. In DNA, the CDR3 is TGTGCCAGCAGCTGGTCCGGGGGGCGGGACTATGGCTACACCTTC.

V is TRBV6-6 and J is TRBJ2-1; D possibly corresponds to TRBD2 (5 bases). Germline V gene lookup returns CDR1 MNHNY and CDR2 SVGAGI (reference sequence). The CDR3 is 12 residues long. The V gene lost 4 bases and the J gene lost 6 bases, with 7 bases spanning the gap. CDR3 loop: CASSSGFNEQFF. CDR3 in DNA: TGTGCCAGCAGTTCGGGATTCAATGAGCAGTTCTTC.

This clonotype turned up a few times. J is TRBJ2-4 and V is TRBV4-2, with 7 positions matching TRBD1. This CDR3 region has 14 residues. The germline gives CDR1 LGHNA, CDR2 YNFKEQ. V was pared by 4 bases and J by 8 bases, with 8 bases of the junction left unmatched. The CDR3 spells CASSLRQGEDIQYF. For the CDR3, the DNA is TGTGCCAGCAGCCTTCGACAGGGCGAGGACATTCAGTACTTC.

This clonotype has only a few counts. This chain joins TRBV12-3 or TRBV12-4 and TRBJ1-2; D is unclear. The length of the CDR3 is 13 residues. V lost 3 bases and J lost 8, with 13 bases in between. The CDR3 sequence: CASSLWGTEGYTF. The CDR3 DNA reads TGTGCCAGCAGTTTGTGGGGAACAGAGGGCTACACCTTC.

The rearrangement uses TRBV3-1 and TRBJ2-4; unclear D gene. The CDR3 has 15 residues. V was clipped by 2 bases and J by 0 bases, with 8 bases between them. Germline V gene sequence: CDR1 LGHDT, CDR2 YNNKEL (reference sequence). The CDR3 sequence: CASSQLGPAKNIQYF. CDR3 sequence (DNA): TGTGCCAGCAGCCAATTGGGTCCAGCCAAAAACATTCAGTACTTC.

The V gene is TRBV4-2, the J gene TRBJ2-3; either TRBD1 or TRBD2 may supply D (5 bases each). The CDR3 is made up of 14 amino acids. V dropped 0 bases and J dropped 6 bases, with 10 bases sitting between them. Germline CDR1 and CDR2: LGHNA and YNFKEQ. The CDR3 nucleotides are TGTGCCAGCAGCCAAGAGCAGGGACCGGATACGCAGTATTTT. The encoded protein is CASSQEQGPDTQYF.

The chain joins TRBV10-3 to TRBJ1-2; TRBD1 agrees at 8 bases. The V segment lost 8 bases and the J segment 5 bases; nucleotides outside the gene matches: 10. Per the germline V gene, CDR1 is ENHRY and CDR2 is SYGVKD. The CDR3 sequence is 14 residues long. The CDR3 reads CAIQNRGTGYGYTF. CDR3 DNA: TGTGCCATCCAGAACAGGGGGACGGGGTATGGCTACACCTTC.

The genes are TRBV7-9 and TRBJ2-5; tentatively, D is TRBD2 (5 bases). Germline V gives CDR1 SEHNR, CDR2 FQNEAQ (reference sequence). The CDR3 loop spans 12 amino acids. Trimming removed 5 bases at V and 7 bases at J, with 11 bases between. The CDR3 sequence: CASSASRGTQYF. DNA for the CDR3: TGTGCCAGCAGCGCATCACGGGGGACCCAGTACTTC.